Sequencing of this T cell receptor (beta chain) was carried out in a study of shared clonotypes between healthy human individuals. The CDR3 sequence is 15 residues long. CDR1 is MDHEN, CDR2 SYDVKM, per germline. V dropped 4 bases and J dropped 6 bases, with 17 bases sitting between them. For every subset, genomic DNA was evenly distributed across several immunoSEQ plates. The assay was immunoSEQ multiplex PCR, and TCRdb's table has in-frame clones only and misses some. Among around 1.1 million clones, around 78% were seen once, and the ten largest hold 0.61%. The chain recombines TRBV28 with TRBJ2-3, with D perhaps matching TRBD1 or TRBD2 (5 bases each). Sequenced material: memory CD4+ T cells from PBMCs. Subset meaning: CD45RA-negative fraction. This clonotype was obtained from a man younger than 30 in good health. Some clones in this sample may be carry-over from other donors' samples. The CDR3 coding sequence is TGTGCCAGCAGTTCGGATCAGAGGGGCGCGGATACGCAGTATTTT. Translating gives CASSSDQRGADTQYF. Together with reference TRBV28 and TRBJ2-3, the CDR3 gives the full variable domain: DVKVTQSSRYLVKRTGEKVFLECVQDMDHENMFWYRQDPGLGLRLIYFSYDVKMKEKGDIPEGYSVSREKKERFSLILESASTNQTSMYLCASSSDQRGADTQYFGPGTRLTVL.